This T cell receptor beta chain was profiled in a study of identical twins. Broader study findings: There were fewer insertions in abundant cord blood beta clonotypes, but memory repertoires showed no such pattern.

A few counts support this clonotype. The antigen is undetermined. V lost 3 bases, J lost 1 base, and 13 bases lay in between. From germline, CDR1 is SNHLY and CDR2 FYNNEI. This CDR3 has 15 residues. TCRdb independently ran MiXCR on the 5' RACE reads; one entry per CDR3 protein. The sample lists about 220,000 distinct CDR3 sequences, around 7.6% occurring once. In addition, the sample was reused for a study of yellow fever vaccine responses in identical twins.

The receptor was derived from a woman aged 18-29 years in good health. Input material: CD8+ T cells sorted from blood. This sequence joins TRBV2 and TRBJ2-7; TRBD2 is a possible D gene (6 bases). This CDR3 reads CASSESTGLSYEQYF. Written as DNA, the CDR3 is TGTGCCAGCAGTGAGTCTACGGGACTTTCCTACGAGCAGTACTTC.